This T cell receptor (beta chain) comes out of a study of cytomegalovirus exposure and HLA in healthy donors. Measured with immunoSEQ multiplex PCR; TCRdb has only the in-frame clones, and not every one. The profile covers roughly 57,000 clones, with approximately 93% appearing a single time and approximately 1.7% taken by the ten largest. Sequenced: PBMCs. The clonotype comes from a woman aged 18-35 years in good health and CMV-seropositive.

The DNA for the CDR3 is TGTGTTACAGGGTCCAATCAGCCCCAGCATTTT. It encodes CVTGSNQPQHF. The rearrangement links TRBV28 to TRBJ1-5; possibly TRBD1 for D (6 bases). The CDR3 is 11 residues long. Per the germline V gene, CDR1 is MDHEN and CDR2 is SYDVKM.